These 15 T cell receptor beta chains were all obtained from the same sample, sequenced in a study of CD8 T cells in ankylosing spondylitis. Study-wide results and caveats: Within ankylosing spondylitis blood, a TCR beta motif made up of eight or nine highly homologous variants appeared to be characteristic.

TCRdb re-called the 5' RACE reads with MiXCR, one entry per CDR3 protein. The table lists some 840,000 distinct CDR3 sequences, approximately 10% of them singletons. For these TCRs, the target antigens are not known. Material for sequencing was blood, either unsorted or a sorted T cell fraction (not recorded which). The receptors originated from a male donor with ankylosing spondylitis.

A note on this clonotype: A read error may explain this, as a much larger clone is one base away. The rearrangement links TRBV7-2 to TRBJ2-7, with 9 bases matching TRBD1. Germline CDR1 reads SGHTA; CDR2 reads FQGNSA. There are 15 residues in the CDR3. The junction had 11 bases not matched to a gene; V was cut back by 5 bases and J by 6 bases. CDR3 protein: CASSTNYGTGSEQYF. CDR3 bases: TGTGCCAGCAGCACAAACTACGGGACAGGGAGCGAGCAGTACTTC.

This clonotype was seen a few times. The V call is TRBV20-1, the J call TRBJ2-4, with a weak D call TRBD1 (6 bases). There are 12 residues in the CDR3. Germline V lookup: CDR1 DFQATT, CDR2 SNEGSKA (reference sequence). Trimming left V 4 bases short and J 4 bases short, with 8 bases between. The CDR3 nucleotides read TGCAGTGCTAAGACAGGAAAAAACATTCAGTACTTC. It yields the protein CSAKTGKNIQYF.

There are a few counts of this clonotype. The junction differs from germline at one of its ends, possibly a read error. CDR3 DNA sequence: TGTGCCACCAGTTATCGGATGAGCAATCAGCCCCAGCATTTT. Translating it yields CATSYRMSNQPQHF. The rearrangement joins TRBV6-2 or TRBV6-3 to TRBJ1-5; D is ambiguous. The CDR3 totals 14 residues. Germline V lookup: CDR1 MNHEY, CDR2 SVGEGT.

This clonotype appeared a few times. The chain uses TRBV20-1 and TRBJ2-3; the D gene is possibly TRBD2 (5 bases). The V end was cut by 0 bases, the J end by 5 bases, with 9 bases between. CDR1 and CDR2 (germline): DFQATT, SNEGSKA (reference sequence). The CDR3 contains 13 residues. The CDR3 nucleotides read TGCAGTGCTAGAGAGGGGAGCCTAGATACGCAGTATTTT. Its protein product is CSAREGSLDTQYF.

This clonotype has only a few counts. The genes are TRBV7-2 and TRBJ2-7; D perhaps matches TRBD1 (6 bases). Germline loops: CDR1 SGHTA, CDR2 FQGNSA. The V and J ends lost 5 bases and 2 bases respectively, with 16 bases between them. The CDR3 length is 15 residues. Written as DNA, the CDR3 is TGTGCCAGCAGCGCCTATGGGACACTTACCTACGAGCAGTACTTC. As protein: CASSAYGTLTYEQYF.

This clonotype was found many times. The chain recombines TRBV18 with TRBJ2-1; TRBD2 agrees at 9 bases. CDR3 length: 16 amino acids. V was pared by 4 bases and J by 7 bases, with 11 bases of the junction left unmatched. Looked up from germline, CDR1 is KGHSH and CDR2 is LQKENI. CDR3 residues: CASSRPTSGPTNEQFF. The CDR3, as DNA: TGTGCCAGCTCACGACCCACTAGCGGGCCCACTAATGAGCAGTTCTTC.

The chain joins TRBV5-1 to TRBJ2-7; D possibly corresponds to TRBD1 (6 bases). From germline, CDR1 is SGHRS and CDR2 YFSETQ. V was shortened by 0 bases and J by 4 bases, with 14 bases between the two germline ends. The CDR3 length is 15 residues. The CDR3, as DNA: TGCGCCAGCAGCTTGGCAGGGGATCGCCTTTACGAGCAGTACTTC. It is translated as CASSLAGDRLYEQYF. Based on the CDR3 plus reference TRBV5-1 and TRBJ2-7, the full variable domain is KAGVTQTPRYLIKTRGQQVTLSCSPISGHRSVSWYQQTPGQGLQFLFEYFSETQRNKGNFPGRFSGRQFSNSRSEMNVSTLELGDSALYLCASSLAGDRLYEQYFGPGTRLTVT.

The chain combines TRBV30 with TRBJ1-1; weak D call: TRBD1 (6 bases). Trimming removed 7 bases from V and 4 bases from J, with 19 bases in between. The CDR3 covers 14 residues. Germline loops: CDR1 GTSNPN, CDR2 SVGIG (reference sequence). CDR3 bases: TGTGCCTTGCAACGGGGGGGGCTCAGCACTGAAGCTTTCTTT. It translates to CALQRGGLSTEAFF.

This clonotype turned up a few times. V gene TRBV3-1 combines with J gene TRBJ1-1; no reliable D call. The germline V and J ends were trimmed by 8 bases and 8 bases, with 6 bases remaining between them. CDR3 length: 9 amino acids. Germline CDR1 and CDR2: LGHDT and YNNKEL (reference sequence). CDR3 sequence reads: CASRIEAFF. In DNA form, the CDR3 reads TGTGCCAGCCGGATAGAAGCTTTCTTT.

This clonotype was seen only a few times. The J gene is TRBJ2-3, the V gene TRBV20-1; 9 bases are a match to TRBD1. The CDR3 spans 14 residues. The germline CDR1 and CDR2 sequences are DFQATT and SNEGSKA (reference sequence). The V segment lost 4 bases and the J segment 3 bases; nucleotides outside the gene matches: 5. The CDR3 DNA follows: TGCAGTGCTATACACAGGGGGCGGACAGATACGCAGTATTTT. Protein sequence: CSAIHRGRTDTQYF.

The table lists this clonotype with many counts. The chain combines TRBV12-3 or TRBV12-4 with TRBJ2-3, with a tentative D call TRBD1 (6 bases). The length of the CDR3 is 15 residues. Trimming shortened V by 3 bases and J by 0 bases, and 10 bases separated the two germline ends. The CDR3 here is CASSFQGPSTDTQYF. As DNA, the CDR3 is TGTGCCAGCAGTTTCCAGGGGCCTAGCACAGATACGCAGTATTTT.

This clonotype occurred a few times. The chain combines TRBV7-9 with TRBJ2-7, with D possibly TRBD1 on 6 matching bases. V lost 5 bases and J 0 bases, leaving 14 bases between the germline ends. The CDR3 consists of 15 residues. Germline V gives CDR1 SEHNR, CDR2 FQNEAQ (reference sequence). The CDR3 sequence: CASSPGVYSSYEQYF. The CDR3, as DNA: TGTGCCAGCAGCCCAGGGGTTTACAGCTCCTACGAGCAGTACTTC.

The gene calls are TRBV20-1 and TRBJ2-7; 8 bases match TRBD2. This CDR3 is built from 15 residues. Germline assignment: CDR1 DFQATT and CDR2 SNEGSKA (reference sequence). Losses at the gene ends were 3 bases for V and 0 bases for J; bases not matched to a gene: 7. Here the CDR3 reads CSASIGGRSSYEQYF. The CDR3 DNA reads TGCAGTGCTAGTATAGGCGGGAGGAGCTCCTACGAGCAGTACTTC.

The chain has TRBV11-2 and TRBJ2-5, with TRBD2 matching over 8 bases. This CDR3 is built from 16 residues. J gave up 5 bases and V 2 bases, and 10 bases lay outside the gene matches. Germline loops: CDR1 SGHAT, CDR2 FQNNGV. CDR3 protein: CASSLFLGLAGETQYF. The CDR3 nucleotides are TGTGCCAGCAGCTTATTTCTTGGACTAGCCGGTGAGACCCAGTACTTC.

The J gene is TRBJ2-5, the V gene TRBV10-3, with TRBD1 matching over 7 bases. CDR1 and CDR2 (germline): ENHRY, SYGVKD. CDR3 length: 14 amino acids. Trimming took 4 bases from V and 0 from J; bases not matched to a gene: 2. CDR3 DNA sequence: TGTGCCATCAGTGCCAGGGGGTACCAAGAGACCCAGTACTTC. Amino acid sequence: CAISARGYQETQYF.